Listed here are 20 T cell receptor beta chains from one sample, sequenced in a study of blood T cell repertoires in COVID-19. Sequencing used immunoSEQ multiplex PCR; TCRdb keeps in-frame clones, though not all of them. The repertoire holds around 66,000 clones, with about four fifths as singletons. Source material: peripheral blood. These receptors were collected from a human donor in a cohort sampled during active COVID-19.

V and J are TRBV4-3 and TRBJ1-2; D gene ambiguous. Germline V lookup: CDR1 LGHNA, CDR2 YSLEER. V gave up 0 bases and J gave up 4 bases, with 9 bases separating them. The CDR3 spans 14 residues. The CDR3 loop reads CASSQDLNSYGYTF. DNA for the CDR3: TGCGCCAGCAGCCAAGATCTGAACAGCTATGGCTACACCTTC.

The chain links TRBV19 to TRBJ1-2; D is ambiguous. Germline loops: CDR1 LNHDA, CDR2 SQIVND (reference sequence). The CDR3 extends over 11 amino acids. V lost 6 bases, J lost 8 bases, and 10 bases lay in between. DNA of the CDR3: TGTGCCAGTAGGCGGTCCACGGGCTACACCTTC. Its protein is CASRRSTGYTF. The variable domain in full, completed from reference TRBV19 and TRBJ1-2, reads DGGITQSPKYLFRKEGQNVTLSCEQNLNHDAMYWYRQDPGQGLRLIYYSQIVNDFQKGDIAEGYSVSREKKESFPLTVTSAQKNPTAFYLCASRRSTGYTFGSGTRLTVV.

The chain has TRBV5-8 and TRBJ1-5; TRBD1 aligns across 7 bases. Germline assignment: CDR1 SGHTS and CDR2 YDEGEE. CDR3 length: 14 amino acids. V shed 4 bases and J 5 bases; nucleotides not matched to a gene: 6. The CDR3 region has the DNA TGTGCCAGCAGCCCGGGGCAGGGGGATCAGCCCCAGCATTTT. Protein: CASSPGQGDQPQHF.

The chain joins TRBV19 to TRBJ2-7; no firm D call. Germline V gives CDR1 LNHDA, CDR2 SQIVND (reference sequence). The V end was cut by 4 bases, the J end by 5 bases, with 15 bases between. The CDR3 has 14 residues. CDR3 DNA: TGTGCCAGTAGTACCCGCGATATGGTTGACGAGCAGTACTTC. It is translated as CASSTRDMVDEQYF.

The CDR3, as DNA: TGCAGCGTTGAAGAGTCACAGGGTTACTATGGCTACACCTTC. The encoded protein is CSVEESQGYYGYTF. The chain recombines TRBV29-1 with TRBJ1-2; possibly TRBD1 for D (6 bases). Per the germline V gene, CDR1 is SQVTM and CDR2 is ANQGSEA. This CDR3 comprises 14 residues. Trimming removed 0 bases at V and 3 bases at J, with 11 bases between.

Comment on this clone: The same CDR3 is also encoded by other DNA sequences in this sample. The V call is TRBV6-2 or TRBV6-3, the J call TRBJ1-1; 7 nucleotides line up with TRBD1. The CDR3 spans 14 residues. The trim removed 0 bases at V and 4 bases at J, leaving 2 bases unmatched. Germline V CDR1 and CDR2: MNHEY, SVGEGT. CDR3 sequence: CASSYSQGGTEAFF. The CDR3 bases are TGTGCCAGCAGTTACTCGCAGGGGGGCACTGAAGCTTTCTTT.

The chain uses TRBV6-1 and TRBJ1-5; tentative D call: TRBD1 (5 bases). This CDR3 is 15 amino acids long. The V end was cut by 0 bases, the J end by 3 bases, with 9 bases between. Germline V gene lookup returns CDR1 MNHNS and CDR2 SASEGT. Here the CDR3 reads CASSEAGGTNQPQHF. Written as DNA, the CDR3 is TGTGCCAGCAGTGAAGCGGGGGGGACCAATCAGCCCCAGCATTTT.

This chain connects TRBV18 to TRBJ2-7; the D gene is possibly TRBD1 (5 bases). Trimming pared 0 bases from V and 2 bases from J, leaving 8 bases between. Germline V gene sequence: CDR1 KGHSH, CDR2 LQKENI. The CDR3 has 14 amino acids. CDR3 coding DNA: TGTGCCAGCTCACCACCGCAGGGTACCTACGAGCAGTACTTC. Amino acid sequence: CASSPPQGTYEQYF.

The gene calls are TRBV12-3 or TRBV12-4 and TRBJ1-1; D remains ambiguous. V was trimmed by 5 bases and J by 4 bases, leaving 11 bases between them. The CDR3 length is 13 residues. The CDR3 protein is CASSPRRGTEAFF. The CDR3 coding sequence is TGTGCCAGCAGTCCACGACGGGGCACTGAAGCTTTCTTT.

The gene calls are TRBV5-5 and TRBJ2-7; 8 bases are a match to TRBD1. CDR3 length: 15 amino acids. V was clipped by 4 bases and J by 2 bases; unmatched bases: 8. Germline CDR1 SGHKS, CDR2 YYEKEE (reference sequence). DNA of the CDR3: TGTGCCAGCAGCAGGTTGACAGGGGCGACCTACGAGCAGTACTTC. It is translated as CASSRLTGATYEQYF.

The chain combines TRBV6-5 with TRBJ1-1, with D perhaps matching TRBD1 (5 bases). Trimming stripped 2 bases from V and 5 bases from J, with 6 bases between. The length of the CDR3 is 12 residues. Germline V gene sequence: CDR1 MNHEY, CDR2 SVGAGI. As DNA, the CDR3 is TGTGCCAGCAGTTACGGGGGGACTGAAGCTTTCTTT. It specifies CASSYGGTEAFF.

The chain employs TRBV19 and TRBJ1-1, with 10 bases aligning to TRBD1. The CDR3 runs 17 residues. V lost 2 bases to trimming and J lost 5 bases; unmatched junction nucleotides: 11. Germline lookup yields CDR1 LNHDA and CDR2 SQIVND (reference sequence). CDR3 coding DNA: TGTGCCAGTAGTATACGACAGGGGGCTGTGGGTGGAACTGAAGCTTTCTTT. Translating it yields CASSIRQGAVGGTEAFF.

The CDR3 here is CASSSGAGQETQYF. The DNA for the CDR3 is TGTGCCAGCAGCTCGGGAGCAGGCCAAGAGACCCAGTACTTC. The chain joins TRBV5-4 to TRBJ2-5; TRBD2 might be the D (6 bases). CDR1 is SGHNT, CDR2 YYREEE, per germline (reference sequence). The CDR3 has 14 amino acids. V lost 3 bases and J 1 base, leaving 10 bases between the germline ends. The full variable domain, its missing parts supplied by reference TRBV5-4 and TRBJ2-5, is ETGVTQSPTHLIKTRGQQVTLRCSSQSGHNTVSWYQQALGQGPQFIFQYYREEENGRGNFPPRFSGLQFPNYSSELNVNALELDDSALYLCASSSGAGQETQYFGPGTRLLVL.

The table lists this clone with a few counts. The rearrangement links TRBV28 to TRBJ2-7; D may be TRBD2 (5 bases). Germline V lookup: CDR1 MDHEN, CDR2 SYDVKM. Trimming pared 6 bases from V and 2 bases from J, leaving 8 bases between. CDR3 length: 12 amino acids. CDR3 bases: TGTGCCAGCAGCGGGATTGCCTACGAGCAGTACTTC. This gives the protein CASSGIAYEQYF.

The V and J genes are TRBV18 and TRBJ1-2, with D possibly matching TRBD1 (6 bases). Per germline, CDR1 KGHSH and CDR2 LQKENI. Deletions cut 3 bases from V and 4 bases from J, with 9 bases between. The CDR3 runs 13 residues. CDR3 nucleotide sequence: TGTGCCAGCTCACCGGACAGAATCTATGGCTACACCTTC. Translated, it gives CASSPDRIYGYTF. Based on the CDR3 plus reference TRBV18 and TRBJ1-2, the full variable domain is NAGVMQNPRHLVRRRGQEARLRCSPMKGHSHVYWYRQLPEEGLKFMVYLQKENIIDESGMPKERFSAEFPKEGPSILRIQQVVRGDSAAYFCASSPDRIYGYTFGSGTRLTVV.

This chain connects TRBV5-1 to TRBJ2-2; 8 nucleotides align to TRBD1. CDR1 is SGHRS and CDR2 is YFSETQ in the germline V gene. The CDR3 contains 15 residues. The J segment lost 1 base and the V segment lost 3 bases, leaving 2 bases of the junction unmatched. The CDR3 DNA is TGCGCCAGCAGCTCTGACAGGGGGAACACCGGGGAGCTGTTTTTT. It codes for CASSSDRGNTGELFF.

V usage is TRBV19 and J usage is TRBJ1-5; D call uncertain. Per germline, CDR1 LNHDA and CDR2 SQIVND (reference sequence). The V end was cut by 11 bases, the J end by 3 bases, with 17 bases between. The CDR3 covers 14 residues. The CDR3 loop reads CACLGPYPNQPQHF. In DNA form, the CDR3 reads TGTGCCTGCCTTGGGCCTTACCCCAATCAGCCCCAGCATTTT.

The V call is TRBV6-2 or TRBV6-3, the J call TRBJ1-5, with 8 bases fitting TRBD1. The CDR3 length is 15 residues. After removal of 2 bases from V and 2 bases from J, the junction contained 2 bases not matched to a gene. The germline V gene encodes CDR1 MNHEY and CDR2 SVGEGT. Written as DNA, the CDR3 is TGTGCCAGCAGTTACGCACAGGGGGGCAATCAGCCCCAGCATTTT. It translates to CASSYAQGGNQPQHF.

The rearrangement links TRBV7-9 to TRBJ1-5; unclear D gene. Germline-derived CDR1 and CDR2 are SEHNR and FQNEAQ (reference sequence). The CDR3 is made up of 15 amino acids. The V end was cut by 3 bases, the J end by 4 bases, with 13 bases between. The DNA for the CDR3 is TGTGCCAGCAGCTTGGACTTTAACCGGAATCAGCCCCAGCATTTT. Its protein is CASSLDFNRNQPQHF.

The chain couples TRBV4-3 to TRBJ2-7, with D perhaps TRBD1 or TRBD2 (10 bases each). The CDR3 totals 19 residues. CDR1 is LGHNA, CDR2 YSLEER, per germline. With 0 bases removed from V and 5 bases from J, the gap between germline ends came to 26 bases. The CDR3 nucleotides read TGCGCCAGCAGCCAAGATTTCGGGACAGGGGCTAGCGGGAGCCACGAGCAGTACTTC. Residues: CASSQDFGTGASGSHEQYF.